What follows are 28 T cell receptor beta chains derived from one specimen sequenced in a study of blood T cell repertoires in COVID-19. TCRdb's copy holds only in-frame clones and misses some; the assay was immunoSEQ multiplex PCR. The sample holds hundreds of thousands of clones; nearly 90% are singletons and the top ten take around 16%. The sequenced material came from PBMCs or T cells enriched from blood (not recorded which). The receptor set was obtained from a man between 25 and 39 years old who had been exposed to COVID-19.

The gene calls are TRBV6-1 and TRBJ2-7; D unclear. CDR3 length: 13 residues. Germline CDR1 is MNHNS and CDR2 is SASEGT. The V end was cut by 1 base, the J end by 3 bases, with 7 bases between. CDR3 nucleotides: TGTGCCAGCAGTGAAGTTGTGCGCTACGAGCAGTACTTC. It specifies CASSEVVRYEQYF.

This rearrangement joins TRBV4-1 to TRBJ1-2; tentative D call: TRBD1 (6 bases). Looked up from germline, CDR1 is MGHRA and CDR2 is YSYEKL. The CDR3 is made up of 15 amino acids. Trimming took off 2 bases at V and 4 bases at J, with 14 bases between the two ends. CDR3 coding DNA: TGCGCCAGCAGCCAAAATCAGGGGCTGGGCTATGGCTACACCTTC. Protein sequence: CASSQNQGLGYGYTF.

This chain connects TRBV6-5 to TRBJ2-3; no definite D call. CDR1 and CDR2 (germline): MNHEY, SVGAGI. This CDR3 comprises 13 residues. V lost 2 bases, J lost 5 bases, and 8 bases lay in between. CDR3 bases: TGTGCCAGCAGTTACGGTCACGGAGATACGCAGTATTTT. Protein sequence: CASSYGHGDTQYF.

This clone has a handful of counts. The chain couples TRBV5-1 to TRBJ2-1, with 8 positions matching TRBD2. J gave up 6 bases and V 0 bases, and 8 bases lay outside the gene matches. CDR3 length equals 16 residues. The V gene's germline CDR1 is SGHRS and CDR2 YFSETQ. The CDR3 spells CASSLVVSGGFNEQFF. The CDR3, as DNA: TGCGCCAGCAGCTTGGTAGTCAGCGGGGGCTTCAATGAGCAGTTCTTC.

This clone has just one count. V usage is TRBV7-9 and J usage is TRBJ2-5; D may be TRBD1 (5 bases). Germline CDR1 reads SEHNR; CDR2 reads FQNEAQ (reference sequence). The CDR3 length is 14 residues. Trimming removed 5 bases at V and 2 bases at J, with 12 bases between. In DNA form, the CDR3 reads TGTGCCAGCAGCCTACGACAGTCTCAAGAGACCCAGTACTTC. It yields the protein CASSLRQSQETQYF.

This rearrangement joins TRBV5-1 to TRBJ2-3, with 9 bases that match TRBD2. Per germline, CDR1 SGHRS and CDR2 YFSETQ. V shed 4 bases and J 2 bases; nucleotides not matched to a gene: 5. CDR3 length equals 15 residues. This CDR3 is CASSASGGFTDTQYF. The CDR3 DNA reads TGCGCCAGCAGCGCCAGCGGGGGGTTCACAGATACGCAGTATTTT.

The chain joins TRBV7-9 to TRBJ2-1; 10 bases map to TRBD2. The V gene end was trimmed by 2 bases and the J gene end by 8 bases; junction bases not matched to a gene: 15. Germline CDR1 and CDR2: SEHNR and FQNEAQ (reference sequence). The CDR3 runs 18 residues. The CDR3 protein is CASSLRSGGVWEPHEQFF. CDR3 DNA: TGTGCCAGCAGCTTAAGGAGCGGGGGGGTATGGGAACCACATGAGCAGTTCTTC. Variable domain in full (rest from reference TRBV7-9 and TRBJ2-1): DTGVSQNPRHKITKRGQNVTFRCDPISEHNRLYWYRQTLGQGPEFLTYFQNEAQLEKSRLLSDRFSAERPKGSFSTLEIQRTEQGDSAMYLCASSLRSGGVWEPHEQFFGPGTRLTVL.

V is TRBV5-6 and J is TRBJ2-7; 7 bases are a match to TRBD1. The CDR3 runs 14 residues. In germline, CDR1 is SGHDT, CDR2 YYEEEE. V dropped 3 bases and J dropped 2; count of bases not matched to a gene: 5. CDR3 DNA sequence: TGTGCCAGCAGCTGGACAGGACTCCCCTACGAGCAGTACTTC. Residues: CASSWTGLPYEQYF.

This chain connects TRBV4-1 to TRBJ2-3; 7 positions agree with TRBD2. The CDR3 is 15 residues long. CDR1 is MGHRA and CDR2 is YSYEKL in the germline V gene. V lost 0 bases and J lost 13; bases outside the gene matches: 13. The CDR3 reads CASSQEFQTSPRKYF. The CDR3 DNA sequence: TGCGCCAGCAGCCAAGAGTTCCAGACTAGCCCCAGGAAGTATTTT.

The V gene is TRBV9, the J gene TRBJ1-5; TRBD1 might be the D (6 bases). In germline, CDR1 is SGDLS, CDR2 YYNGEE. Between the trimmed V and J ends, which lost 4 bases and 4 bases, there was a span of 12 bases. The CDR3 covers 14 residues. The CDR3 bases are TGTGCCAGCAGCAAAGGGGGGGGGAATCAGCCCCAGCATTTT. Its protein is CASSKGGGNQPQHF. Complete variable domain (other parts from reference TRBV9 and TRBJ1-5): DSGVTQTPKHLITATGQRVTLRCSPRSGDLSVYWYQQSLDQGLQFLIQYYNGEERAKGNILERFSAQQFPDLHSELNLSSLELGDSALYFCASSKGGGNQPQHFGDGTRLSIL.

The rearrangement joins TRBV19 to TRBJ2-5, with unresolved D. Germline V lookup: CDR1 LNHDA, CDR2 SQIVND (reference sequence). CDR3 length: 12 amino acids. The V and J ends lost 5 bases and 5 bases respectively, with 9 bases between them. The CDR3 bases are TGTGCCAGTAGTTTAGGTCGGGAGACCCAGTACTTC. It yields the protein CASSLGRETQYF.

V gene TRBV11-2 combines with J gene TRBJ1-5, with no clear D. Germline values: CDR1 SGHAT, CDR2 FQNNGV. V was cut by 3 bases and J by 0 bases, with 9 bases left in between. This CDR3 spans 15 amino acids. CDR3 protein: CASSFSGSSNQPQHF. DNA for the CDR3: TGTGCCAGCAGCTTTTCTGGTAGTAGCAATCAGCCCCAGCATTTT.

V and J are TRBV5-4 and TRBJ2-2; D not resolved. V was shortened by 2 bases and J by 4 bases, with 12 bases between the two germline ends. Germline values: CDR1 SGHNT, CDR2 YYREEE (reference sequence). The CDR3 length is 15 residues. As DNA, the CDR3 is TGTGCCAGCAGCTTATGGCCTCCGGGCACCGGGGAGCTGTTTTTT. Translated, it gives CASSLWPPGTGELFF.

The chain carries TRBV30 and TRBJ1-1; D gene uncertain. Deletions cut 5 bases from V and 7 bases from J, with 11 bases between. The CDR3 contains 11 residues. Germline V CDR1 and CDR2: GTSNPN, SVGIG (reference sequence). In DNA form, the CDR3 reads TGTGCCTGGGGTTGGGCCGTTGAAGCTTTCTTT. Translating it yields CAWGWAVEAFF.

This clone appeared a few times. This sequence joins TRBV7-9 and TRBJ2-3; TRBD2 is a possible D gene (6 bases). Looked up from germline, CDR1 is SEHNR and CDR2 is FQNEAQ (reference sequence). The CDR3 has 15 amino acids. V lost 5 bases to trimming and J lost 8 bases, with 20 bases between them. CDR3 DNA: TGTGCCAGCAGCCCCTGGGGGGACCGATGGGGTACGCAGTATTTT. It yields the protein CASSPWGDRWGTQYF.

Only one count was recorded for this clone. V gene TRBV29-1 combines with J gene TRBJ2-1; D is possibly TRBD1 (6 bases). The V gene's germline CDR1 is SQVTM and CDR2 ANQGSEA. The CDR3 length is 14 residues. The V gene lost 6 bases and the J gene lost 6 bases, with 18 bases spanning the gap. The CDR3 DNA reads TGCAGCGTCCCGGTGAGGGGGATGTTCAATGAGCAGTTCTTC. It specifies CSVPVRGMFNEQFF.

J is TRBJ2-7 and V is TRBV7-9, with TRBD1 matching over 10 bases. The CDR3 covers 18 residues. From germline, CDR1 is SEHNR and CDR2 FQNEAQ (reference sequence). Trimming at V came to 6 bases and at J to 2 bases, leaving 16 bases not matched to a gene. The CDR3 here is CASSWGIWAGQGPYEQYF. CDR3 sequence (DNA): TGTGCCAGCAGTTGGGGGATATGGGCGGGACAGGGGCCCTACGAGCAGTACTTC.

The V and J genes are TRBV9 and TRBJ2-1; 15 nucleotides agree with TRBD2. From germline, CDR1 is SGDLS and CDR2 YYNGEE. This CDR3 region has 16 residues. The V and J ends lost 4 bases and 6 bases, in that order; junction bases with no gene match: 5. The CDR3 region has the DNA TGTGCCAGCAGCTCTTGGACTAGCGGGGGGGCCAATGAGCAGTTCTTC. This gives the protein CASSSWTSGGANEQFF.

The chain recombines TRBV25-1 with TRBJ2-3; a weak D match, TRBD2 (5 bases). CDR3 length: 16 amino acids. Per the germline V gene, CDR1 is MGHDK and CDR2 is SYGVNS. Trimming stripped 2 bases from V and 6 bases from J, with 18 bases between. The CDR3 sequence is CASSEGGTAFRDTQYF. CDR3 nucleotide sequence: TGTGCCAGCAGTGAAGGAGGAACAGCTTTTCGGGATACGCAGTATTTT.

The gene calls are TRBV5-4 and TRBJ2-5; weak D call: TRBD1 (6 bases). CDR1 is SGHNT, CDR2 YYREEE, per germline (reference sequence). The CDR3 length is 15 residues. V lost 2 bases and J 5 bases, leaving 16 bases between the germline ends. In DNA, the CDR3 is TGTGCCAGCAGCTTTTCAGGGGCGGTTGGCGAGACCCAGTACTTC. Its translation is CASSFSGAVGETQYF.

V and J are TRBV6-1 and TRBJ2-7; D is uncertain. This CDR3 has 13 residues. V was shortened by 1 base and J by 1 base, with 5 bases between the two germline ends. Germline CDR1 MNHNS, CDR2 SASEGT. Written as DNA, the CDR3 is TGTGCCAGCAGTGAAGTCCCTTCCTACGAGCAGTACTTC. Translated, it gives CASSEVPSYEQYF.

The V call is TRBV6-5, the J call TRBJ2-3; D might be TRBD1 (5 bases). The germline V and J ends were trimmed by 6 bases and 6 bases, with 13 bases remaining between them. The germline V gene encodes CDR1 MNHEY and CDR2 SVGAGI. The CDR3 length is 13 residues. This CDR3 is CASSLRVRDTQYF. The DNA for the CDR3 is TGTGCCAGCAGCCTCAGGGTTAGGGATACGCAGTATTTT.

There are a few counts of this clone. The chain carries TRBV6-5 and TRBJ1-6; no clear D gene. CDR1 is MNHEY and CDR2 is SVGAGI in the germline V gene. Trimming pared 7 bases from V and 9 bases from J, leaving 10 bases between. This CDR3 is 12 amino acids long. Written as DNA, the CDR3 is TGTGCCAGCAACAGAGAAGGTTCACCCCTCCACTTT. It encodes CASNREGSPLHF.

The rearrangement uses TRBV10-3 and TRBJ2-1, with 7 bases lining up with TRBD2. Germline CDR1 is ENHRY and CDR2 is SYGVKD. The CDR3 runs to 14 residues. Trimming removed 6 bases from V and 3 bases from J; junction bases left unmatched: 5. CDR3 amino acids: CAISLGLYYNEQFF. Here the CDR3 DNA reads TGTGCCATCAGCTTGGGACTATACTACAATGAGCAGTTCTTC.

This chain connects TRBV18 to TRBJ2-7; no firm D call. CDR3 size: 14 residues. The V gene's germline CDR1 is KGHSH and CDR2 LQKENI. Between the trimmed V and J ends, which lost 3 bases and 0 bases, there was a span of 9 bases. In DNA, the CDR3 is TGTGCCAGCTCACCTGGGTTAGCCTCCTACGAGCAGTACTTC. Translation gives CASSPGLASYEQYF. Supplemented by reference TRBV18 and TRBJ2-7, the full variable domain reads NAGVMQNPRHLVRRRGQEARLRCSPMKGHSHVYWYRQLPEEGLKFMVYLQKENIIDESGMPKERFSAEFPKEGPSILRIQQVVRGDSAAYFCASSPGLASYEQYFGPGTRLTVT.

CDR3 nucleotide sequence: TGTGCCAGTAGTGAACCGGGACAGGGGAGCAACGAGCAGTACTTC. It specifies CASSEPGQGSNEQYF. The rearrangement uses TRBV19 and TRBJ2-7, with TRBD1 identical over 10 bases. The V segment lost 5 bases and the J segment 5 bases; nucleotides outside the gene matches: 9. CDR3 length: 15 amino acids. Germline V CDR1 and CDR2: LNHDA, SQIVND (reference sequence).

The chain links TRBV3-1 (or the pseudogene TRBV3-2) to TRBJ1-1; D call uncertain. CDR1 is LGHDT and CDR2 is YNNKEL in the germline V gene (reference sequence). Trimming shortened V by 1 base and J by 9 bases, and 12 bases separated the two germline ends. The CDR3 sequence is 13 residues long. In nucleotides, the CDR3 is TGTGCCAGCAGCCAAGTTCAGGTGGCTAAAGCTTTCTTT. Amino acids: CASSQVQVAKAFF.

This chain links TRBV5-5 with TRBJ1-4; D gene uncertain. V was clipped by 0 bases and J by 5 bases, with 11 bases between them. This CDR3 is built from 15 residues. The germline V gene encodes CDR1 SGHKS and CDR2 YYEKEE (reference sequence). DNA for the CDR3: TGTGCCAGCAGCTTGGTCAGACAAGGCAATGAAAAACTGTTTTTT. This codes for CASSLVRQGNEKLFF.